This entry lists 27 T cell receptor beta chains sequenced from one sample in a study of blood T cell repertoires in COVID-19. Sequencing used immunoSEQ multiplex PCR; TCRdb keeps in-frame clones, though not all of them. This repertoire shows more than 100,000 clones, around 87% found once; its top ten account for 3.5% to 4.5%. The sequenced material came from peripheral blood. The receptors were gathered from a woman aged 55-70 years with acute or convalescent COVID-19.

The chain couples TRBV19 to TRBJ1-3, with D perhaps TRBD1 (6 bases). This CDR3 region has 17 residues. V was clipped by 0 bases and J by 2 bases, with 14 bases between them. CDR1 is LNHDA, CDR2 SQIVND, per germline (reference sequence). The CDR3 DNA follows: TGTGCCAGTAGTATAGACTCCGGGGGGCGGACTGGAAACACCATATATTTT. Translation gives CASSIDSGGRTGNTIYF. The full variable domain, completed using reference TRBV19 and TRBJ1-3, is DGGITQSPKYLFRKEGQNVTLSCEQNLNHDAMYWYRQDPGQGLRLIYYSQIVNDFQKGDIAEGYSVSREKKESFPLTVTSAQKNPTAFYLCASSIDSGGRTGNTIYFGEGSWLTVV.

The chain employs TRBV30 and TRBJ2-3; perhaps TRBD2 as D (5 bases). The germline V gene has CDR1 GTSNPN and CDR2 SVGIG (reference sequence). CDR3 length: 14 residues. Trimming took off 2 bases at V and 2 bases at J, with 11 bases between the two ends. The CDR3 nucleotides read TGTGCCTGGAGTCGTGGGAGCTTCACAGATACGCAGTATTTT. It yields the protein CAWSRGSFTDTQYF.

The gene calls are TRBV3-1 (or the pseudogene TRBV3-2) and TRBJ2-7; TRBD2 might be the D (7 bases). Germline CDR1 LGHDT, CDR2 YNNKEL (reference sequence). Trimming cost V 1 base and J 5 bases, with 15 bases left between them. The CDR3 extends over 15 amino acids. The CDR3 loop is CASSQGGGALDEQYF. CDR3 bases: TGTGCCAGCAGCCAAGGAGGGGGGGCCTTGGACGAGCAGTACTTC.

This clone was found a few times. The chain is built from TRBV5-1 and TRBJ2-1; 7 bases map to TRBD1. Per germline, CDR1 SGHRS and CDR2 YFSETQ. The CDR3 is made up of 15 amino acids. Unmatched junction bases numbered 12, after V lost 3 bases and J lost 9 bases. The CDR3 loop reads CASSSGQPRVGEQFF. CDR3 coding DNA: TGCGCCAGCAGCTCGGGACAGCCCCGGGTGGGTGAGCAGTTCTTC.

The chain joins TRBV9 to TRBJ1-4; no reliable D call. The germline gives CDR1 SGDLS, CDR2 YYNGEE. The CDR3 covers 14 residues. Trimming pared 0 bases from V and 0 bases from J, leaving 3 bases between. CDR3 residues: CASSVEPTNEKLFF. The CDR3 DNA reads TGTGCCAGCAGCGTAGAGCCAACTAATGAAAAACTGTTTTTT.

The rearrangement uses TRBV5-1 and TRBJ2-1; 8 bases match TRBD1. V shed 0 bases and J 8 bases; nucleotides not matched to a gene: 4. Per the germline V gene, CDR1 is SGHRS and CDR2 is YFSETQ. This CDR3 is built from 14 residues. CDR3 sequence reads: CASSLEQGGDEQFF. The CDR3 region has the DNA TGCGCCAGCAGCTTGGAACAGGGGGGCGATGAGCAGTTCTTC.

The CDR3 reads CASSVRPGAGEETQYF. CDR3 nucleotides: TGTGCCAGCAGCGTTAGGCCCGGAGCGGGAGAAGAGACCCAGTACTTC. The gene calls are TRBV9 and TRBJ2-5; 8 positions agree with TRBD2. The germline V gene has CDR1 SGDLS and CDR2 YYNGEE. Trimming cost V 2 bases and J 3 bases; bases outside gene matches: 9. The CDR3 sequence is 16 residues long.

The chain recombines TRBV19 with TRBJ1-5; 7 bases map to TRBD1. V lost 7 bases to trimming and J lost 4 bases; unmatched junction nucleotides: 13. The length of the CDR3 is 16 residues. Germline V CDR1 and CDR2: LNHDA, SQIVND (reference sequence). The CDR3 here is CASTDGTGVWNQPQHF. The CDR3 coding sequence is TGTGCCAGTACGGACGGTACAGGGGTTTGGAATCAGCCCCAGCATTTT.

The genes are TRBV6-1 and TRBJ2-7; D is unclear. Per germline, CDR1 MNHNS and CDR2 SASEGT. The CDR3 covers 13 residues. V lost 3 bases and J lost 2, with 8 bases in between. CDR3 sequence reads: CASSEARTYEQYV. CDR3 coding DNA: TGTGCCAGCAGTGAGGCCAGGACCTACGAGCAGTACGTC.

The chain couples TRBV30 to TRBJ1-5; 7 bases are a match to TRBD1. J was trimmed by 6 bases and V by 5 bases; bases with no gene match: 10. The CDR3 has 14 amino acids. CDR1 and CDR2 from the germline V gene are GTSNPN and SVGIG (reference sequence). The CDR3 reads CAWAATGKGQPQHF. Written as DNA, the CDR3 is TGTGCCTGGGCGGCGACAGGGAAAGGTCAGCCCCAGCATTTT. The full variable domain, rest sourced from reference TRBV30 and TRBJ1-5, is SQTIHQWPATLVQPVGSPLSLECTVEGTSNPNLYWYRQAAGRGLQLLFYSVGIGQISSEVPQNLSASRPQDRQFILSSKKLLLSDSGFYLCAWAATGKGQPQHFGDGTRLSIL.

This clone showed up just a few times. J is TRBJ1-2 and V is TRBV29-1, with D perhaps matching TRBD1 (5 bases). Trimming removed 6 bases at V and 2 bases at J, with 13 bases between. Germline V gene sequence: CDR1 SQVTM, CDR2 ANQGSEA. The CDR3 length is 13 residues. CDR3 DNA sequence: TGCAGCGTCATCTCGACAGCCAACTATGGCTACACCTTC. Residues: CSVISTANYGYTF.

The rearrangement uses TRBV9 and TRBJ2-5; TRBD2 is a possible D gene (6 bases). V lost 1 base to trimming and J lost 5 bases, with 12 bases between them. Germline values: CDR1 SGDLS, CDR2 YYNGEE. This CDR3 comprises 14 residues. Here the CDR3 DNA reads TGTGCCAGCAGCGTACAGGGAGGTAGGGAGACCCAGTACTTC. It codes for CASSVQGGRETQYF.

J is TRBJ1-2 and V is TRBV5-6, with TRBD1 matching over 7 bases. V was clipped by 4 bases and J by 4 bases; unmatched bases: 4. This CDR3 is 13 amino acids long. Germline assignment: CDR1 SGHDT and CDR2 YYEEEE. CDR3 in amino acids: CASSPGQIYGYTF. The CDR3 nucleotides read TGTGCCAGCAGCCCGGGACAGATCTATGGCTACACCTTC.

This clone has just one count. The CDR3 loop reads CASSFFSGRPLTDTQYF. For the CDR3, the DNA is TGTGCCAGCAGTTTCTTTAGCGGGAGACCTCTCACGGATACGCAGTATTTT. The chain uses TRBV27 and TRBJ2-3, with 9 bases matching TRBD2. The CDR3 contains 17 residues. Germline loops: CDR1 MNHEY, CDR2 SMNVEV (reference sequence). Trimming took 3 bases from V and 6 from J; bases not matched to a gene: 13.

The chain has TRBV3-1 (or the pseudogene TRBV3-2) and TRBJ1-3; D is perhaps TRBD1 (6 bases). The CDR3 is 14 residues long. The germline gives CDR1 LGHDT, CDR2 YNNKEL (reference sequence). Trimming stripped 4 bases from V and 3 bases from J, with 10 bases between. DNA for the CDR3: TGTGCCAGCAGCCGGACAGCCAATGGAAACACCATATATTTT. It specifies CASSRTANGNTIYF.

The J gene is TRBJ1-6, the V gene TRBV28, with 9 bases that match TRBD1. Germline V gene data show CDR1 as MDHEN and CDR2 as SYDVKM. V shed 8 bases, J shed 9 bases, and the junction held 5 bases outside the gene matches. This CDR3 is 13 amino acids long. CDR3 amino acids: CASQGQGPSPLHF. The DNA for the CDR3 is TGTGCCAGCCAGGGACAGGGCCCTTCACCCCTCCACTTT.

This chain links TRBV6-2 or TRBV6-3 with TRBJ1-1, with D possibly matching TRBD1 (5 bases). V was clipped by 0 bases and J by 1 base, with 9 bases between them. This CDR3 is built from 15 residues. Germline CDR1 reads MNHEY; CDR2 reads SVGEGT. The CDR3 reads CASSYSRQPNTEAFF. The CDR3 bases are TGTGCCAGCAGTTACTCAAGACAGCCGAACACTGAAGCTTTCTTT.

V usage is TRBV30 and J usage is TRBJ1-1; 8 bases match TRBD1. The V gene's germline CDR1 is GTSNPN and CDR2 SVGIG (reference sequence). The J segment lost 1 base and the V segment lost 1 base, leaving 5 bases of the junction unmatched. There are 15 residues in the CDR3. The CDR3 is CAWSASGGRNTEAFF. CDR3 nucleotide sequence: TGTGCCTGGAGTGCCTCAGGGGGCCGGAACACTGAAGCTTTCTTT.

This clone appeared a few times. The CDR3 spells CASSQNYRGDEQFF. CDR3 nucleotide sequence: TGTGCCAGCAGCCAAAATTATCGGGGAGATGAGCAGTTCTTC. The chain links TRBV2 to TRBJ2-1; TRBD2 might be the D (5 bases). V was trimmed by 6 bases and J by 8 bases, leaving 17 bases between them. Looked up from germline, CDR1 is SNHLY and CDR2 is FYNNEI. This CDR3 region has 14 residues.

This clone has only a few counts. The chain combines TRBV6-6 with TRBJ1-2; 7 positions match TRBD1. Trimming removed 6 bases from V and 8 bases from J; junction bases left unmatched: 6. CDR1 is MNHNY and CDR2 is SVGAGI in the germline V gene (reference sequence). This CDR3 contains 12 residues. The CDR3 reads CASRQTGIGYTF. Here the CDR3 DNA reads TGTGCCAGCAGGCAGACAGGGATAGGCTACACCTTC.

The J gene is TRBJ1-3, the V gene TRBV3-1 (or the pseudogene TRBV3-2); D remains unclear. The CDR3 extends over 15 amino acids. Germline CDR1 reads LGHDT; CDR2 reads YNNKEL (reference sequence). The V and J ends lost 2 bases and 0 bases respectively, with 8 bases between them. Here the CDR3 reads CASSQLQSSGNTIYF. CDR3 sequence (DNA): TGTGCCAGCAGCCAACTACAGAGCTCTGGAAACACCATATATTTT.

The sample holds one count of this clone. The chain recombines TRBV6-5 with TRBJ1-2; TRBD1 matches 9 bases. Trimming at V came to 7 bases and at J to 4 bases, leaving 7 bases not matched to a gene. The CDR3 contains 14 residues. Germline CDR1 reads MNHEY; CDR2 reads SVGAGI. CDR3 nucleotides: TGTGCCAGCAAGAGGACAGGGGCGGGCTATGGCTACACCTTC. It translates to CASKRTGAGYGYTF.

Here the CDR3 reads CASSLGPSDEKLFF. Here the CDR3 DNA reads TGTGCCAGCAGCTTAGGGCCCAGCGATGAAAAACTGTTTTTT. The chain couples TRBV13 to TRBJ1-4; D call uncertain. Looked up from germline, CDR1 is PRHDT and CDR2 is FYEKMQ (reference sequence). Deletions cut 0 bases from V and 6 bases from J, with 8 bases between. This CDR3 is 14 amino acids long.

About this clone itself: The same CDR3 also results from other DNA sequences found in this sample. The gene calls are TRBV28 and TRBJ1-2; D might be TRBD1 (6 bases). V lost 5 bases to trimming and J lost 2 bases, with 12 bases between them. From germline, CDR1 is MDHEN and CDR2 SYDVKM. The CDR3 runs 14 residues. The CDR3 DNA is TGTGCCAGCAGTCCAGGGGTGCAAAACTATGGCTACACCTTC. Protein product: CASSPGVQNYGYTF.

The chain links TRBV9 to TRBJ2-1; possible D gene TRBD2, 6 bases. CDR3 length equals 15 residues. Germline V gives CDR1 SGDLS, CDR2 YYNGEE. Trimming removed 3 bases at V and 2 bases at J, with 12 bases between. Here the CDR3 DNA reads TGTGCCAGCAGCGAAGCTAGCGTAACCTACAATGAGCAGTTCTTC. Translating gives CASSEASVTYNEQFF.

This chain uses TRBV19 with TRBJ1-5; tentative D call: TRBD1 (6 bases). Germline CDR1 LNHDA, CDR2 SQIVND (reference sequence). The CDR3 runs 14 residues. V lost 4 bases, J lost 3 bases, and 10 bases lay in between. CDR3 nucleotide sequence: TGTGCCAGTAGTACGACAGGATTCAATCAGCCCCAGCATTTT. It translates to CASSTTGFNQPQHF. The complete variable domain, with remaining parts taken from reference TRBV19 and TRBJ1-5, reads DGGITQSPKYLFRKEGQNVTLSCEQNLNHDAMYWYRQDPGQGLRLIYYSQIVNDFQKGDIAEGYSVSREKKESFPLTVTSAQKNPTAFYLCASSTTGFNQPQHFGDGTRLSIL.

The CDR3 region has the DNA TGTGCCAGCAGTTTCCTAGCGGGAACTGAGCAGTTCTTC. Protein sequence: CASSFLAGTEQFF. The chain joins TRBV27 to TRBJ2-1; 9 positions agree with TRBD2. The CDR3 is 13 amino acids. V shed 3 bases, J shed 9 bases, and the junction held 3 bases outside the gene matches. CDR1 is MNHEY and CDR2 is SMNVEV in the germline V gene (reference sequence).